This is a list of T cell receptor beta chains from one sample in a study of T cells in localized non-small cell lung cancer. Profiled with immunoSEQ multiplex PCR; TCRdb holds only in-frame clones, not every one. The table lists some 27,000 clones, about 90% of them singletons. The sequences come from peripheral blood, collected before any cancer treatment. Receptors originate from a woman aged 18-49 years with stage I lung adenocarcinoma. Each CDR3 is given with its conserved first and last residue. The D gene is left open where the match is weak. Size is omitted from some rows. Given values are once, few, many or a class for expanded clones.

.	TRBV18	TRBJ2-7	once	TGTGCCAGCTCATCTGTATCCGGCTCCTACGAGCAGTACTTC	CASSSVSGSYEQYF
TRBD1	TRBV5-4	TRBJ1-2	.	TGTGCCAGCAGATTTGACAGGGGATACAACTATGGCTACACCTTC	CASRFDRGYNYGYTF
TRBD2	TRBV7-6	TRBJ2-3	.	TGTGCCACGCAAACAACGACTAGCGGGAGAGATACGCAGTATTTT	CATQTTTSGRDTQYF
TRBD2	TRBV27	TRBJ2-7	.	TGTGCCAGCAGTTTTAAGGACGGGAGGGCCGACGAGCAGTACTTC	CASSFKDGRADEQYF
TRBD2	TRBV11-3	TRBJ2-5	.	TGTGCCAGCAGCTTAGCGGGGACCGGGACTAGCCGGGAGACCCAGTACTTC	CASSLAGTGTSRETQYF
TRBD2	TRBV18	TRBJ2-7	.	TGTGCCAGCTCTACTAGCGGCTCCTCCTACGAGCAGTACTTC	CASSTSGSSYEQYF
TRBD2	TRBV7-2	TRBJ2-7	.	TGTGCCAGCAGCTTAGTGGTCGGGCTAGCGGTACCCTACGAGCAGTACTTC	CASSLVVGLAVPYEQYF
.	TRBV7-2	TRBJ2-5	.	TGTGCCAGCAGCTTCCTAGGAGGGATCGAGGAGACCCAGTACTTC	CASSFLGGIEETQYF
TRBD1	TRBV6-6	TRBJ1-1	.	TGTGCCAGCGGTCTGGGACAGGGGGCTTGGACTGAAGCTTTCTTT	CASGLGQGAWTEAFF
TRBD2	TRBV7-9	TRBJ2-5	.	TGTGCCAGCAGCCGTCTAGCTAGCGGGAGTTTAGTGGAGACCCAGTACTTC	CASSRLASGSLVETQYF
.	TRBV5-4	TRBJ1-3	.	TGTGCCAGCAGCTTGGACACTCTATCAAACACCATATATTTT	CASSLDTLSNTIYF
.	TRBV10-1	TRBJ2-5	.	TGCGCCAGCAGTGAGTCGGGGCGGTGGACCCAGTACTTC	CASSESGRWTQYF
.	TRBV5-4	TRBJ2-1	.	TGTGCCAGCAGCCCCAGGAACTCCTACAATGAGCAGTTCTTC	CASSPRNSYNEQFF
.	TRBV7-2	TRBJ1-2	.	TGTGCCAGCACTCTCTTTGGGGCCATCTATGGCTACACCTTC	CASTLFGAIYGYTF
.	TRBV6-5	TRBJ1-2	.	TGTGCCAGCAGTTACTCTGGGGGGGGCGATTTGTATGGCTACACCTTC	CASSYSGGGDLYGYTF
.	TRBV28	TRBJ2-1	few	TGTGCCAGCAGTTTTTTTATCGTATACAATGAGCAGTTCTTC	CASSFFIVYNEQFF
TRBD1	TRBV5-1	TRBJ2-6	.	TGCGCCCGCAGCCGAGTAGGACAGGGGGCTTTGGGGGCCAACGTCCTGACTTTC	CARSRVGQGALGANVLTF
TRBD2	TRBV9	TRBJ2-1	.	TGTGCCAGCAGCGTAGGGAGTAGCGGGATTTACAATGAGCAGTTCTTC	CASSVGSSGIYNEQFF
.	TRBV6-5	TRBJ1-1	.	TGTGCCAGCAGCAATGAACGGAAGGACACTGAAGCTTTCTTT	CASSNERKDTEAFF
.	TRBV5-1	TRBJ1-4	.	TGCGCCAGCAGCTTCGACAGCTCCGAGGAAAAACTGTTTTTT	CASSFDSSEEKLFF
TRBD2	TRBV27	TRBJ2-1	.	TGTGCCAGCAGTCTATCACCGACTAGCGGGGATTACAATGAGCAGTTCTTC	CASSLSPTSGDYNEQFF
.	TRBV19	TRBJ2-1	.	TGTGCCAGTAGTATGAGGCGGACCTCCTACAATGAGCAGTTCTTC	CASSMRRTSYNEQFF
.	TRBV7-9	TRBJ1-1	.	TGTGCCAGCGGACCACAGGGAAACACTGAAGCTTTCTTT	CASGPQGNTEAFF
.	TRBV2	TRBJ1-1	few	TGTGCCAGCAACAGGCTGTACACTGAAGCTTTCTTT	CASNRLYTEAFF
.	TRBV27	TRBJ2-5	.	TGTGCCAGCAAAGGGTACGAGACCCAGTACTTC	CASKGYETQYF
.	TRBV7-3	TRBJ2-2	.	TGTGCCAGCAGCTTAGAGGGTCTGGGGGAGCTGTTTTTT	CASSLEGLGELFF
.	TRBV23-1	TRBJ1-5	.	TGCGCCCCCGGGGGGCCCCAGCATTTT	CAPGGPQHF
.	TRBV6-5	TRBJ1-5	few	TGTGCCAGCAGCCTCAGACAGTATAGCAATCAGCCCCAGCATTTT	CASSLRQYSNQPQHF
.	TRBV2	TRBJ1-2	.	TGTGCCAGCAGGGGCTCACTTGCTAGACAGGGCTACACCTTC	CASRGSLARQGYTF
TRBD1	TRBV10-1	TRBJ1-1	.	TGCGCCAGCAGTGGACAGGGAGGGAACACTGAAGCTTTCTTT	CASSGQGGNTEAFF
TRBD1	TRBV5-1	TRBJ2-7	.	TGCGCCAGCAGCTTGGGTGGGACAGGGGACTACGAGCAGTACTTC	CASSLGGTGDYEQYF
TRBD1	TRBV7-8	TRBJ1-2	.	TGTGCCAGCAGCTTAGGGGGGGGACAGATCTATGGCTACACCTTC	CASSLGGGQIYGYTF
.	TRBV7-9	TRBJ2-3	.	TGTGCCAGCAGCTTAGAGCCAGATACGCAGTATTTT	CASSLEPDTQYF
.	TRBV27	TRBJ1-6	.	TGTGCCAGCAGCCCCTCCTCCTATAATTCACCCCTCCACTTT	CASSPSSYNSPLHF
.	TRBV5-4	TRBJ2-1	.	TGTGCCAGCAGCTTGGAGGGCAGGGGTAAGGATGAGCAGTTCTTC	CASSLEGRGKDEQFF
.	TRBV11-3	TRBJ2-1	.	TGTGCCAGCAGCACTGGGGACAGCGGGAGAGGGGGCTTGCAGTTCTTC	CASSTGDSGRGGLQFF
TRBD1	TRBV28	TRBJ2-7	.	TGTGCCAGTCGAGACAGGGCCTACGAGCAGTACTTC	CASRDRAYEQYF
.	TRBV7-9	TRBJ1-5	.	TGTGCCAGCAGTTTTTATAGCAATCAGCCCCAGCATTTT	CASSFYSNQPQHF
.	TRBV7-9	TRBJ2-7	.	TGTGCCAGCAGCGAGTTCCAGGGCTACGAGCAGTACTTC	CASSEFQGYEQYF
.	TRBV6-1	TRBJ1-4	few	TGTGCCAGCAGTGAAACAGGGACTGTGCGTTCTAATGAAAAACTGTTTTTT	CASSETGTVRSNEKLFF